Listed below are T cell receptor beta chains from one sample, sequenced in a study of early stage breast cancer tumors. The assay was immunoSEQ multiplex PCR, and TCRdb's table has in-frame clones only and misses some. The data show 60,000 to 80,000 clones, more than 60% seen once. Input material: blood. The receptors come from a person between 60 and 69 years old with breast cancer. Both conserved end residues are part of each CDR3. The order of the fields is D gene, clone size, V gene, J gene, CDR3 protein, CDR3 DNA. The D gene is left open where the match is weak. Some rows have no size entry. The others give once, few or many, or a class for an expanded clone.

TRBD1	-	TRBV27	TRBJ2-4	CASRDRGGVNIQYF	TGTGCCAGCAGAGACAGGGGTGGGGTAAACATTCAGTACTTC
-	-	TRBV5-1	TRBJ2-5	CASSSGAGRAQETQYF	TGCGCCAGCAGCTCCGGGGCGGGACGGGCCCAAGAGACCCAGTACTTC
-	few	TRBV28	TRBJ1-6	CASREQGHNSPLHF	TGTGCCAGCAGAGAACAGGGACATAATTCACCCCTCCACTTT
-	-	TRBV18	TRBJ1-5	CASSPTTGRGQPQHF	TGTGCCAGCTCGCCTACTACAGGGAGAGGTCAGCCCCAGCATTTT
-	few	TRBV2	TRBJ1-1	CASSSGNGDVAFF	TGTGCCAGCAGTTCTGGTAATGGGGACGTCGCTTTCTTT
TRBD1	-	TRBV9	TRBJ2-3	CASSVGQGADTQYF	TGTGCCAGCAGCGTAGGCCAGGGGGCTGATACGCAGTATTTT
TRBD1	-	TRBV5-5	TRBJ2-3	CASSFYRDSQGADTQYF	TGTGCCAGCAGCTTTTACCGGGACAGCCAAGGGGCAGATACGCAGTATTTT
-	-	TRBV30	TRBJ1-1	CAWSAGIRNTEAFF	TGTGCCTGGAGCGCCGGGATCAGGAACACTGAAGCTTTCTTT
TRBD1	-	TRBV7-9	TRBJ2-5	CASSSDRVQETQYF	TGTGCCAGCAGCTCTGACAGGGTTCAAGAGACCCAGTACTTC
-	-	TRBV28	TRBJ1-2	CASSRGFSGYTF	TGTGCCAGCTCCCGGGGGTTCTCCGGCTACACCTTC
-	-	TRBV5-6	TRBJ1-1	CASSPYLSRSMNTEAFF	TGTGCCAGCAGCCCATACCTCTCCAGGAGCATGAACACTGAAGCTTTCTTT
-	-	TRBV30	TRBJ2-5	CAWRPTGETQYF	TGTGCCTGGAGACCAACAGGGGAGACCCAGTACTTC
-	-	TRBV19	TRBJ2-5	CASSIDRGQETQYF	TGTGCCAGTAGTATAGACAGGGGTCAAGAGACCCAGTACTTC
TRBD1	-	TRBV2	TRBJ2-1	CASSEFRQGVQEQFF	TGTGCCAGCAGTGAATTCCGGCAGGGGGTGCAAGAGCAGTTCTTC
TRBD1	few	TRBV6-1	TRBJ1-1	CASSAGTANTEAFF	TGTGCCAGCAGTGCAGGGACAGCGAACACTGAAGCTTTCTTT
TRBD1	-	TRBV9	TRBJ1-2	CASSKTGQGYGYTF	TGTGCCAGCAGCAAAACGGGACAGGGCTATGGCTACACCTTC
TRBD1	once	TRBV15	TRBJ2-3	CATTDRGPRRTQYF	TGTGCCACTACGGACAGGGGGCCACGAAGGACGCAGTATTTT
-	few	TRBV7-9	TRBJ2-1	CASSPSIRWNEQFF	TGTGCCAGCAGCCCCTCGATACGTTGGAATGAGCAGTTCTTC
-	-	TRBV5-4	TRBJ2-3	CASSTTTDTQYF	TGTGCCAGCAGCACAACCACAGATACGCAGTATTTT
TRBD1	-	TRBV7-6	TRBJ1-4	CASSDKGALIEKLFF	TGTGCCAGCAGCGATAAGGGGGCCCTCATTGAAAAACTGTTTTTT
-	-	TRBV5-6	TRBJ1-1	CASSSPGERSTEAFF	TGTGCCAGCAGCTCTCCGGGAGAACGGAGCACTGAAGCTTTCTTT
-	-	TRBV5-5	TRBJ1-5	CASSLGDLRKGNQPQHF	TGTGCCAGCAGCTTGGGAGATCTTAGGAAGGGGAATCAGCCCCAGCATTTT
TRBD1	-	TRBV4-2	TRBJ2-3	CASSHPRTGTADTQYF	TGTGCCAGCAGCCATCCACGGACAGGGACTGCAGATACGCAGTATTTT
-	-	TRBV4-3	TRBJ2-2	CASSQDRIAGELFF	TGCGCCAGCAGCCAAGATCGCATAGCCGGGGAGCTGTTTTTT
-	-	TRBV7-9	TRBJ2-3	CASSLGEVGDTQYF	TGTGCCAGCAGCCTGGGGGAAGTGGGAGATACGCAGTATTTT
TRBD2	few	TRBV11-1	TRBJ2-2	CASSGLAVNTGELFF	TGTGCCAGCTCGGGACTAGCGGTAAACACCGGGGAGCTGTTTTTT
-	-	TRBV7-9	TRBJ2-5	CASSPLGVRVETQYF	TGTGCCAGCAGCCCCCTAGGGGTTAGGGTTGAGACCCAGTACTTC
TRBD2	-	TRBV6-6	TRBJ2-3	CASSYLAGSTDTQYF	TGTGCCAGCAGTTACCTAGCGGGTAGCACAGATACGCAGTATTTT
TRBD1	-	TRBV9	TRBJ1-4	CASSVGQGGGEKLFF	TGTGCCAGCAGCGTAGGACAGGGGGGGGGTGAAAAACTGTTTTTT
TRBD2	-	TRBV5-6	TRBJ2-1	CASSLSGRWNEQFF	TGTGCCAGCAGCTTGAGCGGGAGATGGAATGAGCAGTTCTTC
TRBD2	-	TRBV6-6	TRBJ2-1	CASSYSRTSGYNEQFF	TGTGCCAGCAGTTACTCGCGGACTAGCGGATACAATGAGCAGTTCTTC
-	-	TRBV5-1	TRBJ1-1	CASSPNVRSSNTEAFF	TGCGCCAGCAGTCCAAATGTACGGAGTTCTAACACTGAAGCTTTCTTT
-	-	TRBV10-3	TRBJ2-1	CAITRDTTYNEQFF	TGTGCCATCACCCGGGACACTACCTACAATGAGCAGTTCTTC
-	-	TRBV9	TRBJ1-3	CASSVGTGTNTIYF	TGTGCCAGCAGCGTAGGAACAGGGACAAACACCATATATTTT
-	-	TRBV28	TRBJ2-1	CASSLLARSYNEQFF	TGTGCCAGCAGTCTCCTGGCGCGTTCCTACAATGAGCAGTTCTTC
TRBD2	-	TRBV2	TRBJ2-5	CASSGVAGGRETQYF	TGTGCCAGCAGTGGAGTAGCGGGAGGGAGAGAGACCCAGTACTTC
-	-	TRBV7-6	TRBJ2-1	CASSLVAFNEQFF	TGTGCCAGCAGCTTAGTGGCGTTCAATGAGCAGTTCTTC
-	-	TRBV30	TRBJ2-7	CAWVRLYEQYF	TGTGCCTGGGTCCGTCTCTACGAGCAGTACTTC
-	-	TRBV28	TRBJ1-4	CASSLHRPNEKLFF	TGTGCCAGCAGTTTACACCGACCTAATGAAAAACTGTTTTTT
TRBD1	-	TRBV5-1	TRBJ1-6	CASSLAGGENSPLHF	TGCGCCAGCAGCTTGGCAGGGGGCGAGAATTCACCCCTCCACTTT
TRBD2	-	TRBV6-1	TRBJ2-3	CASSHETRGAQYF	TGTGCCAGCAGTCACGAAACACGGGGGGCGCAGTATTTT
-	-	TRBV5-1	TRBJ2-3	CASSLAAGARVLPSTDTQYF	TGCGCCAGCAGCTTGGCGGCAGGGGCCCGTGTCTTACCTAGCACAGATACGCAGTATTTT
-	-	TRBV7-2	TRBJ1-1	CASSPRWGATEAFF	TGTGCCAGCAGCCCACGGTGGGGGGCCACTGAAGCTTTCTTT
-	-	TRBV4-3	TRBJ2-7	CASSQTGAALEQYF	TGCGCCAGCAGCCAAACTGGGGCCGCCTTAGAGCAGTACTTC
TRBD2	once	TRBV2	TRBJ2-3	CASSLLAGVGEQYF	TGTGCCAGCAGCTTGCTAGCGGGGGTGGGGGAGCAGTATTTT
-	once	TRBV28	TRBJ1-5	CASSFGLLDNNQPQHF	TGTGCCAGCAGTTTCGGCTTGTTAGACAACAATCAGCCCCAGCATTTT
-	-	TRBV7-8	TRBJ2-3	CASSSARDTQYF	TGTGCCAGCAGCTCCGCGAGGGATACGCAGTATTTT
TRBD1	-	TRBV19	TRBJ2-7	CASRRQGADEQYF	TGTGCCAGTAGAAGACAGGGGGCGGACGAGCAGTACTTC
-	-	TRBV10-3	TRBJ2-2	CAISGQGGTNTGELFF	TGTGCCATCAGTGGGCAAGGGGGAACTAACACCGGGGAGCTGTTTTTT
TRBD1	-	TRBV7-6	TRBJ2-3	CASSSRTGSDTQYF	TGTGCCAGCAGCTCCAGGACAGGGTCAGATACGCAGTATTTT
-	-	TRBV30	TRBJ1-1	CAFGGVGLNTEAFF	TGTGCCTTCGGGGGGGTCGGCCTGAACACTGAAGCTTTCTTT
-	-	TRBV14	TRBJ2-6	CASSQDWGSGANVLTF	TGTGCCAGCAGCCAAGATTGGGGCTCTGGGGCCAACGTCCTGACTTTC
-	-	TRBV19	TRBJ2-3	CASSIEPAQVTDTQYF	TGTGCCAGTAGTATAGAACCAGCTCAGGTAACAGATACGCAGTATTTT